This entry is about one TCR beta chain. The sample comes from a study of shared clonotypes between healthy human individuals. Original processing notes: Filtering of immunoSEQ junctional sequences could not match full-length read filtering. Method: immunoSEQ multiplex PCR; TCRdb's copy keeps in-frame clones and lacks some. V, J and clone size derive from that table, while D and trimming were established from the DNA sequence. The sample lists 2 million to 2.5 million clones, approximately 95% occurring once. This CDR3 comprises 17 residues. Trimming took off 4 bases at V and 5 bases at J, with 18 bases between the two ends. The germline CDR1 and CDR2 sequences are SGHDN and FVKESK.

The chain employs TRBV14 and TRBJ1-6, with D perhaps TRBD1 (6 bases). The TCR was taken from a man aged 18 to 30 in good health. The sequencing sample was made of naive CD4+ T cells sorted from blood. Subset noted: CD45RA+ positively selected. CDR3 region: CASSRGGGRADNSPLHF. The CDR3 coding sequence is TGTGCCAGCAGCCGGGGTGGGGGCCGCGCAGATAATTCACCCCTCCACTTT.